Presented here are 5 T cell receptor beta chains from one specimen sequenced in a study of T cells after yellow fever vaccination. TCRdb passed the 5' RACE reads through MiXCR, listing each CDR3 protein once. The sample carries more than 300,000 distinct CDR3 sequences, around 10% recorded once. The sequencing here drew on CD4+ T cells sorted from PBMCs, taken 45 days after the yellow fever booster vaccination. These receptors were obtained from a man aged 18 to 30 who received the YFV17D yellow fever vaccine.

J is TRBJ1-4 and V is TRBV12-3 or TRBV12-4; 8 nucleotides line up with TRBD1. The J segment lost 8 bases and the V segment lost 6 bases, leaving 17 bases of the junction unmatched. There are 17 residues in the CDR3. The CDR3 region is CASSPLQGAGEKEKLFF. CDR3 sequence (DNA): TGTGCCAGCAGCCCGCTCCAGGGGGCAGGAGAGAAAGAAAAACTGTTTTTT.

This rearrangement joins TRBV30 to TRBJ1-6; D perhaps matches TRBD1 (6 bases). V was trimmed by 6 bases and J by 7 bases, leaving 13 bases between them. This CDR3 contains 13 residues. Germline V CDR1 and CDR2: GTSNPN, SVGIG (reference sequence). The CDR3 DNA reads TGTGCCTGCGCCCCAGGGGCGAATTCACCCCTCCACTTT. Translation: CACAPGANSPLHF.

There are many counts of this clonotype. V is TRBV9 and J is TRBJ2-1; TRBD2 matches at 8 bases. Trimming removed 3 bases from V and 0 bases from J; junction bases left unmatched: 5. Germline V gene lookup returns CDR1 SGDLS and CDR2 YYNGEE. The CDR3 contains 16 residues. CDR3 nucleotides: TGTGCCAGCAGCGAAAATAGCGGGATCTCCTACAATGAGCAGTTCTTC. Translating gives CASSENSGISYNEQFF.

The rearrangement uses TRBV5-4 and TRBJ2-1; the match to TRBD2 covers 8 bases. Germline V gene lookup returns CDR1 SGHNT and CDR2 YYREEE (reference sequence). The CDR3 runs 15 residues. V trimming: 4 bases; J trimming: 7 bases; junction bases outside the gene matches: 10. In nucleotides, the CDR3 is TGTGCCAGCAGCCCCGGGGGGGAGCGCAGGAATGAGCAGTTCTTC. Its protein product is CASSPGGERRNEQFF.

This clonotype was counted many times. The chain combines TRBV7-2 with TRBJ2-5; D remains unclear. CDR3 length equals 12 residues. Trimming left V 4 bases short and J 3 bases short, with 6 bases between. The V gene's germline CDR1 is SGHTA and CDR2 FQGNSA. CDR3 sequence reads: CASSSTKETQYF. CDR3 DNA: TGTGCCAGCAGCTCCACCAAAGAGACCCAGTACTTC.